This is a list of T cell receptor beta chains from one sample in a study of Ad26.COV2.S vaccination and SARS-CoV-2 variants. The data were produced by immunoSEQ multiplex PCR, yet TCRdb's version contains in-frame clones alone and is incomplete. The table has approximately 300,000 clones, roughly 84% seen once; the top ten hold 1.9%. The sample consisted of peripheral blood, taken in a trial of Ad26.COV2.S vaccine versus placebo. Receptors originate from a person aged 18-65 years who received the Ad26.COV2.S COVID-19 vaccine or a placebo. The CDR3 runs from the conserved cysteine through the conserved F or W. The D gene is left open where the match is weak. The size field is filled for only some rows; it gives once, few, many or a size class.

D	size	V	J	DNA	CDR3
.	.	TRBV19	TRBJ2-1	TGTGCCAGTAGTATAGTAAACAGGACTCCCTACAATGAGCAGTTCTTC	CASSIVNRTPYNEQFF
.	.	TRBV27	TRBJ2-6	TGTGCCAGCAGAAAGGACAGTCCTGGGGCCAACGTCCTGACTTTC	CASRKDSPGANVLTF
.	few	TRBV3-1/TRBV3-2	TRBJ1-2	TGTGCCAGCAGCCAATCCTCAGGGGTCCCTAACTATGGCTACACCTTC	CASSQSSGVPNYGYTF
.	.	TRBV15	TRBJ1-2	TGCGCCACCAGCAGAGAAGAGGTGGACTATGGCTACACCTTC	CATSREEVDYGYTF
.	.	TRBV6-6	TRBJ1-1	TGTGCCAGCAGTGGAAGGGAGAAATGGGACACTGAAGCTTTCTTT	CASSGREKWDTEAFF
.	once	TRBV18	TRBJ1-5	TGTGCCAGCTCACCACTGCAGGGCGGCAATCAGCCCCAGCATTTT	CASSPLQGGNQPQHF
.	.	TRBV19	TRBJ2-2	TGTGCCAGTAGTATCCTAGAGTGGGCCGGGGAGCTGTTTTTT	CASSILEWAGELFF
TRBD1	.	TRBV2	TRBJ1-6	TGTGCCAGCAGCACCGCAGGGGGCGATTCACCCCTCCACTTT	CASSTAGGDSPLHF
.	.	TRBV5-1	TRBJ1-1	TGCGCCAGCAGCACACAGGAATTGAACACTGAAGCTTTCTTT	CASSTQELNTEAFF
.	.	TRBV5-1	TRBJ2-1	TGCGCCAGCAGCATCGAATACAATGAGCAGTTCTTC	CASSIEYNEQFF
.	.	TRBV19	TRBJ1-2	TGTGCCAGTACCAAATGGAACGGACGGGGCTACACCTTC	CASTKWNGRGYTF
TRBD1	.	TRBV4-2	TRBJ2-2	TGTGCCAGCAGCCAAGTATTCCCCAAGGGGGCTGGGACCGGGGAGCTGTTTTTT	CASSQVFPKGAGTGELFF
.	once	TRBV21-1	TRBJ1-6	TGTGCCAGCAGCATACGGGACAGGGAATGTCGGTCACCCCTCCACTTT	CASSIRDRECRSPLHF
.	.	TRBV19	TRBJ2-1	TGTGCCAGTAGCTTTCAGGGTTCTTGGAATGAGCAGTTCTTC	CASSFQGSWNEQFF
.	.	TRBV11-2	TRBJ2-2	TGTGCCAGCAGCTTAAGAGACACCGGGGAGCTGTTTTTT	CASSLRDTGELFF
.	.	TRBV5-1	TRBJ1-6	TGCGCCAGCAGCTTGGAGGGGCGCGGTAATTCACCCCTCCACTTT	CASSLEGRGNSPLHF
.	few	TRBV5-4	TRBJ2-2	TGTGCCAGCAGCTCCCCGGGACTCAACACCGGGGAGCTGTTTTTT	CASSSPGLNTGELFF
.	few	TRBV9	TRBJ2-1	TGTGCCAGCAGCGTAGATCGGAGTAATGAGCAGTTCTTC	CASSVDRSNEQFF
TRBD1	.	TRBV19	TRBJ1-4	TGTGCCAGCCGGGACAGGGGAGCAGCTAATGAAAAACTGTTTTTT	CASRDRGAANEKLFF
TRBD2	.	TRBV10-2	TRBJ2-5	TGCGCCAGCAGTGATTCTAGCGGGGATTGGGAGACCCAGTACTTC	CASSDSSGDWETQYF
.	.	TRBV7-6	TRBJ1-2	TGTGCCAGCAGCCGAGATTCTCCAGCGGCGGGGGGCTACACCTTC	CASSRDSPAAGGYTF
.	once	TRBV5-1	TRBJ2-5	TGCGCCAGCAGGTACGGGACGGTTCAAGAGACCCAGTACTTC	CASRYGTVQETQYF
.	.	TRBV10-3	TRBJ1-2	TGTGCCATCAGTGAGTCCGGGACCTATGGCTACACCTTC	CAISESGTYGYTF
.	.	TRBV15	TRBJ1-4	TGTGCCACCAGCAGAGTGGGCTTTAATGAAAAACTGTTTTTT	CATSRVGFNEKLFF
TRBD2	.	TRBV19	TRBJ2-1	TGTGCCAGTAGTAAAGGACTAGCGGACCCCTACAATGAGCAGTTCTTC	CASSKGLADPYNEQFF
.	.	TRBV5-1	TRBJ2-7	TGCGCCAGCAGCCCTAAGGGGGACATTTACTACGAGCAGTACTTC	CASSPKGDIYYEQYF
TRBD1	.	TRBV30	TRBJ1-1	TGTGCCTGGAGTGTTCAGGGGGCGAAATGGACTGAAGCTTTCTTT	CAWSVQGAKWTEAFF
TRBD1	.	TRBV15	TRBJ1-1	TGTGCCACCCGGGACAGCCTGAACACTGAAGCTTTCTTT	CATRDSLNTEAFF